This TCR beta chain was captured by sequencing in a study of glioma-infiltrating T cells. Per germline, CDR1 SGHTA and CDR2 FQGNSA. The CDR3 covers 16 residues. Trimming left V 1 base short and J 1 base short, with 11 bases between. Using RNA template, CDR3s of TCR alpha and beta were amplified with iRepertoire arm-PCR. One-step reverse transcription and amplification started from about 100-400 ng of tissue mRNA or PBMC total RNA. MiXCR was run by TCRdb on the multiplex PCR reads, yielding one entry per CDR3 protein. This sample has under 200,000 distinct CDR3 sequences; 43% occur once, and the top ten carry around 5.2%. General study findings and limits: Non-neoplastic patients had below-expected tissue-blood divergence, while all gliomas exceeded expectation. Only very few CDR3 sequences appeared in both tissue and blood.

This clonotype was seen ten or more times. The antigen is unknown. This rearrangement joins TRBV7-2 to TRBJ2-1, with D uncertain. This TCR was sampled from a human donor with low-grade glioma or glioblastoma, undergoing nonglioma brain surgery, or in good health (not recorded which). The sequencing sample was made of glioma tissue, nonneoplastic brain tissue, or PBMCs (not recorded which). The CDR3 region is CASSLEVGLSYNEQFF. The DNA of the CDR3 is TGTGCCAGCAGCTTAGAGGTAGGGCTTTCCTACAATGAGCAGTTCTTC.